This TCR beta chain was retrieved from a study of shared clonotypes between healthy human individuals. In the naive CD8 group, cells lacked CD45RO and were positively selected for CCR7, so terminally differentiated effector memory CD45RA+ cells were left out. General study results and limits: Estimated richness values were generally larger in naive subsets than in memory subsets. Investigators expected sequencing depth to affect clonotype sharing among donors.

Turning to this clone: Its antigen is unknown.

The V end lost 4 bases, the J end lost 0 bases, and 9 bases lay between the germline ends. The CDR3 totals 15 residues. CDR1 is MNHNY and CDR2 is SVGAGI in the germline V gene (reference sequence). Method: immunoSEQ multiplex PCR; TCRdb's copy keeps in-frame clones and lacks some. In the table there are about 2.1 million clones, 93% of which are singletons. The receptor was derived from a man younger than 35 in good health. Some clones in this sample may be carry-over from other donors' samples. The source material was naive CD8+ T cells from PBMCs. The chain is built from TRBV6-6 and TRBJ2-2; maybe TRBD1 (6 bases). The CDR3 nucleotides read TGTGCCAGCAGTTCGGACAGCGCGAACACCGGGGAGCTGTTTTTT. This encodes CASSSDSANTGELFF.